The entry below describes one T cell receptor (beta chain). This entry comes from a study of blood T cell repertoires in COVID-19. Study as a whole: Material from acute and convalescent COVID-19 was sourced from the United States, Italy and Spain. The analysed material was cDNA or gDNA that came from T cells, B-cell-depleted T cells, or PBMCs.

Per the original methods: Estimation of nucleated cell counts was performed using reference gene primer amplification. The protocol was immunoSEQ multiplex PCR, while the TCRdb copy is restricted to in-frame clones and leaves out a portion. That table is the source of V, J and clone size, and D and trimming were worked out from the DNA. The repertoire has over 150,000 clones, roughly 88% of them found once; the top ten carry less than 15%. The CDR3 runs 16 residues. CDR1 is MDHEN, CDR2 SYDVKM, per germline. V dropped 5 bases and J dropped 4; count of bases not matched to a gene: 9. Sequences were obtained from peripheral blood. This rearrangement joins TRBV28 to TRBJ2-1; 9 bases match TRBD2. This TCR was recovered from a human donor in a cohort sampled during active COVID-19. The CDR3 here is CASSRSREGVYNEQFF. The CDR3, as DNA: TGTGCCAGCAGTAGATCGCGGGAGGGGGTTTACAATGAGCAGTTCTTC.